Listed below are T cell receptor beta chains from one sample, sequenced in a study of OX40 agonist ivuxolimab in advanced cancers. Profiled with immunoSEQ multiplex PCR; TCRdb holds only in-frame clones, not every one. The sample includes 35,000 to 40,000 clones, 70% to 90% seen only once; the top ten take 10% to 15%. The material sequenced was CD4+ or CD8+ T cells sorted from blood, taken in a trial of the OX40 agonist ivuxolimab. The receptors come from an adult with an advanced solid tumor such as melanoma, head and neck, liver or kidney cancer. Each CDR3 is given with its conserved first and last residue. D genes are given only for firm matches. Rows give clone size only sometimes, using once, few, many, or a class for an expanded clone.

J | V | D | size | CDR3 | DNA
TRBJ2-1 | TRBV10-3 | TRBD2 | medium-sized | CAISETLAGGGGEQFF | TGTGCCATCAGTGAGACACTAGCGGGAGGTGGTGGTGAGCAGTTCTTC
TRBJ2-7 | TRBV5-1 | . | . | CASSLEGGSYEQYF | TGCGCCAGCAGCTTGGAGGGGGGCTCCTACGAGCAGTACTTC
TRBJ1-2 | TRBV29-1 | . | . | CSVFGGGLYGYTF | TGCAGCGTTTTCGGAGGGGGACTTTATGGCTACACCTTC
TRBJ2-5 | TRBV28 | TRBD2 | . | CAVESSGKETQYF | TGTGCTGTAGAGTCTAGCGGCAAAGAGACCCAGTACTTC
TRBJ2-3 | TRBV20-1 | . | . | CSAREAAAQYF | TGCAGTGCTAGAGAGGCGGCGGCGCAGTATTTT
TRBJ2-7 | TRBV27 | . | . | CASSGEAYEQYF | TGTGCCAGCAGTGGAGAAGCCTACGAGCAGTACTTC
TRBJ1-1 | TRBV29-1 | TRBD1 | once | CSVGQGASDTEAFF | TGCAGCGTCGGACAGGGGGCGTCGGACACTGAAGCTTTCTTT
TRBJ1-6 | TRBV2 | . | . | CASRGESPLHF | TGTGCCAGCCGGGGGGAATCACCCCTCCACTTT
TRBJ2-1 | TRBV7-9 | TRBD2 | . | CASSSQRDASYNEQFF | TGTGCCAGCAGCTCCCAGCGGGACGCCTCCTACAATGAGCAGTTCTTC
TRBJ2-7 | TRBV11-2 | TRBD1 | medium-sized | CASSPHRGPSYEQYF | TGTGCCAGCAGCCCCCATAGGGGGCCCTCCTACGAGCAGTACTTC
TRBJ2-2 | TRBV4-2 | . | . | CASSQDGGELFF | TGTGCCAGCAGCCAAGACGGCGGGGAGCTGTTTTTT
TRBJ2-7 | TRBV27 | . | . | CASSLSFPSYEQYF | TGTGCCAGCAGTTTATCATTCCCATCCTACGAGCAGTACTTC
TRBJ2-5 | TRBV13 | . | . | CASSSRNRDGETQYF | TGTGCCAGCAGCTCACGGAACAGGGACGGGGAGACCCAGTACTTC
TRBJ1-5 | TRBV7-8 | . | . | CASSLGAGNQPQHF | TGTGCCAGCAGCTTAGGGGCAGGTAATCAGCCCCAGCATTTT
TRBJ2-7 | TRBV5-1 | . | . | CASSLASLAYEQYF | TGCGCCAGCAGCTTGGCTTCTCTAGCCTACGAGCAGTACTTC
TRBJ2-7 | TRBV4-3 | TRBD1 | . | CASSHGQGIGEQYF | TGCGCCAGCAGCCACGGACAGGGGATAGGCGAGCAGTACTTC
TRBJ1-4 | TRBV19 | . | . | CASSMRRGNEKLFF | TGTGCCAGTAGTATGCGGCGGGGGAATGAAAAACTGTTTTTT
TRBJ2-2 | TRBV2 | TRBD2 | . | CASTRLAGGTGELFF | TGTGCCAGCACACGACTAGCGGGAGGAACCGGGGAGCTGTTTTTT
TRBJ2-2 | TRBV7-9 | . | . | CASSLAALGQGNTGELFF | TGTGCCAGCAGCTTAGCGGCTCTGGGCCAGGGAAACACCGGGGAGCTGTTTTTT
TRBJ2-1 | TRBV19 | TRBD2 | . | CASSIRAGGTHNEQFF | TGTGCCAGTAGTATAAGAGCGGGAGGCACCCACAATGAGCAGTTCTTC
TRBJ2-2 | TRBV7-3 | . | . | CASSPLLEVINTGELFF | TGTGCCAGCAGCCCCCTGTTAGAGGTGATTAACACCGGGGAGCTGTTTTTT
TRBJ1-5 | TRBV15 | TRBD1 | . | CATSRDLTGGNQPQHF | TGTGCCACCAGCAGAGATCTAACAGGGGGCAATCAGCCCCAGCATTTT
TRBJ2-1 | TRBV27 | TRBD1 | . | CASSADRGIYNEQFF | TGTGCCAGCAGCGCGGACAGGGGGATCTACAATGAGCAGTTCTTC
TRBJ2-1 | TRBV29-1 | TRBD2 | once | CSVRTSGRNEQFF | TGCAGCGTAAGGACTAGCGGGAGGAATGAGCAGTTCTTC
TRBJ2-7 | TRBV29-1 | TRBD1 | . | CSVPGQGRYEQYF | TGCAGCGTTCCCGGACAGGGGCGATACGAGCAGTACTTC
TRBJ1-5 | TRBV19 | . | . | CASSIAGYGNQPQHF | TGTGCCAGTAGTATAGCCGGGTATGGCAATCAGCCCCAGCATTTT
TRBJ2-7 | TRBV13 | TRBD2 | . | CASSSRLAGVEQYF | TGTGCCAGCAGCTCCAGACTAGCGGGAGTCGAGCAGTACTTC
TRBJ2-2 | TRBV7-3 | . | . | CASSPAGFGTGELFF | TGTGCCAGCAGCCCCGCGGGGTTTGGGACCGGGGAGCTGTTTTTT
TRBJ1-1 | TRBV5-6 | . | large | CASSFTVNTEAFF | TGTGCCAGCAGCTTCACAGTGAACACTGAAGCTTTCTTT
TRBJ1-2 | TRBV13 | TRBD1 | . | CASSLMDPTGEGYGYTF | TGTGCCAGCAGCTTAATGGACCCGACAGGGGAGGGCTATGGCTACACCTTC
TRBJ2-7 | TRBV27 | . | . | CASSSGLRYEQYF | TGTGCCAGCAGTTCCGGGCTTCGCTACGAGCAGTACTTC
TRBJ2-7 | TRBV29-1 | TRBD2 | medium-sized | CSALTSGAYEQYF | TGCAGCGCCTTGACTAGCGGCGCCTACGAGCAGTACTTC
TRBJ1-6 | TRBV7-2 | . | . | CASSLLEGSYNSPLHF | TGTGCCAGCAGCCTACTGGAAGGATCCTATAATTCACCCCTCCACTTT
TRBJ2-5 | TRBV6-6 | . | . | CASSRSTGTQETQYF | TGTGCCAGCAGTCGTTCCACCGGGACACAAGAGACCCAGTACTTC
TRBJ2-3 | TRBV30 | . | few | CAWSAGQHTDTQYF | TGTGCCTGGAGCGCCGGACAGCACACAGATACGCAGTATTTT
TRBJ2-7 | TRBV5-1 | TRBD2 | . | CASRGTGTSVKDYEQYF | TGCGCCAGCAGGGGTACCGGGACTAGCGTTAAAGACTACGAGCAGTACTTC
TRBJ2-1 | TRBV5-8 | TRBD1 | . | CASLWETGYNEQFF | TGTGCCAGCCTCTGGGAGACAGGGTACAATGAGCAGTTCTTC
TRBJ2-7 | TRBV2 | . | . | CASTQTTYEQYF | TGTGCCAGCACCCAGACAACCTACGAGCAGTACTTC
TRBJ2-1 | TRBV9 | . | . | CASTKNPPNEQFF | TGTGCCAGCACCAAAAACCCCCCCAATGAGCAGTTCTTC
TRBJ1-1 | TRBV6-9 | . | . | CASSYPASHTEAFF | TGTGCCAGCAGTTACCCGGCCTCCCACACTGAAGCTTTCTTT
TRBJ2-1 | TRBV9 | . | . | CASSALGRGAGNEQFF | TGTGCCAGCAGCGCCCTAGGTCGGGGGGCGGGCAATGAGCAGTTCTTC
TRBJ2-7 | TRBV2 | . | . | CASSYSGGATGEQYF | TGTGCCAGTTCTTATTCGGGGGGCGCGACCGGCGAGCAGTACTTC
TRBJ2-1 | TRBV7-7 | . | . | CASSIYQGSSEQFF | TGTGCCAGCAGCATCTACCAGGGATCTAGTGAGCAGTTCTTC
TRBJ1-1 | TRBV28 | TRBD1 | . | CASSLGQGWNTEAFF | TGTGCCAGCAGTTTGGGACAGGGTTGGAACACTGAAGCTTTCTTT
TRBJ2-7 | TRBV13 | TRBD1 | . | CASSQQGAGEQYF | TGTGCCAGCAGCCAACAGGGGGCGGGTGAGCAGTACTTC
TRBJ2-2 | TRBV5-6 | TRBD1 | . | CASSPGTAGELFF | TGTGCCAGCAGCCCAGGGACAGCCGGGGAGCTGTTTTTT
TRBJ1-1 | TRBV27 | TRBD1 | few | CASRTGGQAFF | TGTGCCAGCCGAACAGGGGGTCAAGCTTTCTTT